This entry lists 9 T cell receptor beta chains sequenced from one sample in a study of cytomegalovirus exposure and HLA in healthy donors. TCRdb's table, derived via immunoSEQ multiplex PCR, lists solely in-frame clones and lacks some. The profile shows fewer than 350,000 clones, roughly 90% of them singletons. Sequenced input: PBMCs. Receptors were obtained from a woman between 18 and 29 years old in good health and CMV-seronegative.

The sample holds one count of this clone. This chain joins TRBV10-3 and TRBJ2-5, with 7 bases aligning to TRBD1. The CDR3 is 14 residues long. V gave up 0 bases and J gave up 2 bases; unmatched junction bases: 0. CDR1 ENHRY and CDR2 SYGVKD come from the germline V gene. The CDR3 loop is CAISESGQQETQYF. In nucleotides, the CDR3 is TGTGCCATCAGTGAGTCGGGACAGCAAGAGACCCAGTACTTC.

The chain links TRBV25-1 to TRBJ2-7; no firm D call. This CDR3 contains 13 residues. Germline values: CDR1 MGHDK, CDR2 SYGVNS. V lost 2 bases and J 10 bases, leaving 15 bases between the germline ends. CDR3 protein: CASSEREQSEQYF. CDR3 in DNA: TGTGCCAGCAGTGAACGAGAGCAAAGCGAACAGTACTTC.

The chain recombines TRBV27 with TRBJ2-7; 7 bases match TRBD1. Germline lookup yields CDR1 MNHEY and CDR2 SMNVEV (reference sequence). The junction had 5 bases not matched to a gene; V was cut back by 5 bases and J by 4 bases. The CDR3 contains 13 residues. CDR3 coding DNA: TGTGCCAGCAGTCTCCCGGGACAGTACGAGCAGTACTTC. This encodes CASSLPGQYEQYF.

The chain has TRBV13 and TRBJ2-1, with D perhaps TRBD2 (5 bases). From germline, CDR1 is PRHDT and CDR2 FYEKMQ (reference sequence). Between the trimmed V and J ends, which lost 6 bases and 8 bases, there was a span of 14 bases. This CDR3 has 13 residues. For the CDR3, the DNA is TGTGCCAGCAGTGGGAGCCGTGTGGATGAGCAGTTCTTC. It encodes CASSGSRVDEQFF. Drawing the rest from reference TRBV13 and TRBJ2-1, the complete variable domain is AAGVIQSPRHLIKEKRETATLKCYPIPRHDTVYWYQQGPGQDPQFLISFYEKMQSDKGSIPDRFSAQQFSDYHSELNMSSLELGDSALYFCASSGSRVDEQFFGPGTRLTVL.

The chain links TRBV28 to TRBJ2-1; possibly TRBD1 for D (7 bases). V was clipped by 11 bases and J by 0 bases, with 17 bases between them. Germline V lookup: CDR1 MDHEN, CDR2 SYDVKM. This CDR3 is built from 15 residues. The CDR3 loop is CASIQGEVSYNEQFF. Here the CDR3 DNA reads TGTGCCTCCATTCAGGGGGAGGTCTCCTACAATGAGCAGTTCTTC. Full variable domain (outside the CDR3, taken from reference TRBV28 and TRBJ2-1): DVKVTQSSRYLVKRTGEKVFLECVQDMDHENMFWYRQDPGLGLRLIYFSYDVKMKEKGDIPEGYSVSREKKERFSLILESASTNQTSMYLCASIQGEVSYNEQFFGPGTRLTVL.

The chain joins TRBV28 to TRBJ2-1; TRBD2 aligns across 12 bases. This CDR3 is 18 amino acids long. Per germline, CDR1 MDHEN and CDR2 SYDVKM. V dropped 4 bases and J dropped 2; count of bases not matched to a gene: 9. CDR3 loop: CASSSFLTSGSPYNEQFF. In DNA, the CDR3 is TGTGCCAGCAGTTCCTTCCTGACTAGCGGGAGCCCCTACAATGAGCAGTTCTTC.

This clone turned up a few times. The chain employs TRBV9 and TRBJ2-2; a weak D match, TRBD2 (6 bases). Between the trimmed V and J ends, which lost 0 bases and 5 bases, there was a span of 11 bases. The CDR3 totals 15 residues. CDR1 SGDLS and CDR2 YYNGEE come from the germline V gene. The CDR3 region has the DNA TGTGCCAGCAGCGTAGGAAGCGCGGGGACCGGGGAGCTGTTTTTT. Translation gives CASSVGSAGTGELFF.

The V gene is TRBV18, the J gene TRBJ2-7, with TRBD1 identical over 9 bases. Germline lookup yields CDR1 KGHSH and CDR2 LQKENI. The CDR3 totals 15 residues. The junction had 6 bases not matched to a gene; V was cut back by 6 bases and J by 0 bases. The CDR3, as DNA: TGTGCCAGCTCTCCCGGGACAGGGCACTCCTACGAGCAGTACTTC. Translated: CASSPGTGHSYEQYF.

The J gene is TRBJ2-6, the V gene TRBV15; 7 positions match TRBD1. CDR3 size: 15 residues. Germline V CDR1 and CDR2: LNHNV, YYDKDF (reference sequence). With 8 bases clipped from V and 0 bases from J, the junction kept 4 bases outside the gene matches. The CDR3 DNA reads as TGTGCCACCTGGGACAGTAACTCTGGGGCCAACGTCCTGACTTTC. Encoded protein: CATWDSNSGANVLTF.